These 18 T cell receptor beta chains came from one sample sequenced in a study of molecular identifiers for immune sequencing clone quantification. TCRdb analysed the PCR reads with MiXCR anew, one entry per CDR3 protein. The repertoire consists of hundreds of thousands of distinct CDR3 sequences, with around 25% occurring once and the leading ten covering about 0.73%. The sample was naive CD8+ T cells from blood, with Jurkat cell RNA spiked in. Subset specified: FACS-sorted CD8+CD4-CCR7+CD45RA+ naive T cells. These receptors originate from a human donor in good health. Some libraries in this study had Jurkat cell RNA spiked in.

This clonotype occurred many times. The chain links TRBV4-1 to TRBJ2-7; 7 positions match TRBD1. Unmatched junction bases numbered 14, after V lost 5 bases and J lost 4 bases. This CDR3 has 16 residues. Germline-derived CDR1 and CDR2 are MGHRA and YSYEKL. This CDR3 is CASSDRGQTAFYEQYF. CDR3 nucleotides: TGCGCCAGCAGCGATAGGGGACAGACCGCGTTTTACGAGCAGTACTTC.

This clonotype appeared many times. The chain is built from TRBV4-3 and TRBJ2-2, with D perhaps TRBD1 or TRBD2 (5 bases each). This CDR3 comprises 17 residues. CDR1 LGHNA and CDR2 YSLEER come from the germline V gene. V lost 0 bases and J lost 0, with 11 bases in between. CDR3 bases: TGCGCCAGCAGCCAAGATGCGGGCAGGGCGAACACCGGGGAGCTGTTTTTT. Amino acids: CASSQDAGRANTGELFF.

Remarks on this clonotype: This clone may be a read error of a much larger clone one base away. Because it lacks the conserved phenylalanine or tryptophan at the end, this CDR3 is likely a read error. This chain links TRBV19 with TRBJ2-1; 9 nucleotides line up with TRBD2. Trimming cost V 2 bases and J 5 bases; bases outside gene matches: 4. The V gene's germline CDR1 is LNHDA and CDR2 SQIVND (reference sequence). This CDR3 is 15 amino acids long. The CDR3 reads CASSISAGGDNEQFL. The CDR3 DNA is TGTGCCAGTAGTATATCAGCGGGGGGTGACAATGAGCAGTTCCTC.

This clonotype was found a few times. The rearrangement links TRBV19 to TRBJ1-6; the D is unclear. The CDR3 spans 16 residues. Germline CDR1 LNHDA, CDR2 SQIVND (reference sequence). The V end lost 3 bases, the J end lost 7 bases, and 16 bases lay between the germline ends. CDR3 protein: CASSIILGSGNSPLHF. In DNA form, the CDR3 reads TGTGCCAGTAGTATTATTCTGGGATCCGGGAATTCACCCCTCCACTTT.

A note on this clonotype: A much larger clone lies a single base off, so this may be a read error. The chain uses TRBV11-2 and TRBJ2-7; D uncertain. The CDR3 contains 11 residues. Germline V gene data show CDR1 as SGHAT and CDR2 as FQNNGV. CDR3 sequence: CASSPPGERYF. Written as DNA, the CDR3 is TGTGCCAGCAGCCCGCCGGGCGAGCGGTACTTC.

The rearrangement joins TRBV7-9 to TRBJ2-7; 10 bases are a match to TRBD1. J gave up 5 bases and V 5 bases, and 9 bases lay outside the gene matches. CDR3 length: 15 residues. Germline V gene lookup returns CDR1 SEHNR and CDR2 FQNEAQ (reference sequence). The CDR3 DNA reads TGTGCCAGCAGCGAACCGGGACAGGGGAGCAACGAGCAGTACTTC. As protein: CASSEPGQGSNEQYF. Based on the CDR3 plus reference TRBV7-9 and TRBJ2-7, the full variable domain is DTGVSQNPRHKITKRGQNVTFRCDPISEHNRLYWYRQTLGQGPEFLTYFQNEAQLEKSRLLSDRFSAERPKGSFSTLEIQRTEQGDSAMYLCASSEPGQGSNEQYFGPGTRLTVT.

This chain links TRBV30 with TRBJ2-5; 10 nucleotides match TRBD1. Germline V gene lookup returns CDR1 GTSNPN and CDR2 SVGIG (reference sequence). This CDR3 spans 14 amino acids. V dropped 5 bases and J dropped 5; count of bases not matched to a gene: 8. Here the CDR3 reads CAWGLGQGEETQYF. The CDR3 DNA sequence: TGTGCCTGGGGATTAGGACAGGGGGAGGAGACCCAGTACTTC.

CDR3 residues: CASSVLVRDEQFF. In DNA, the CDR3 is TGCGCCAGCAGCGTCCTAGTTCGGGATGAGCAGTTCTTC. The chain employs TRBV4-1 and TRBJ2-1, with unresolved D. The CDR3 extends over 13 amino acids. The V end lost 5 bases, the J end lost 8 bases, and 13 bases lay between the germline ends. Looked up from germline, CDR1 is MGHRA and CDR2 is YSYEKL.

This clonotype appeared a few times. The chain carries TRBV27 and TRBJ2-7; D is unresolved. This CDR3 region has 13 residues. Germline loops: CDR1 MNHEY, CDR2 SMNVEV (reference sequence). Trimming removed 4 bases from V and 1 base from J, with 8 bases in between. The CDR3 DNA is TGTGCCAGCAGTTCTGAGCCATCCTACGAGCAGTACTTC. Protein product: CASSSEPSYEQYF.

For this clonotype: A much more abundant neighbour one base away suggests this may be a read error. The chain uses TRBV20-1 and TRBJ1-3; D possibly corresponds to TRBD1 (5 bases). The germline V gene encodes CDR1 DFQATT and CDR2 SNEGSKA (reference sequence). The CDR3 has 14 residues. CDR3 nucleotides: TGCAGTGCTAGAGATCAGGGAGTGGGAAACACCATATGTTTT. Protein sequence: CSARDQGVGNTICF.

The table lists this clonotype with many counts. The CDR3 nucleotides are TGTGCCAGCAGTTTATTACAAACGGGACCCGGAGGCGAGCAGTACTTC. It encodes CASSLLQTGPGGEQYF. This rearrangement joins TRBV28 to TRBJ2-7; either TRBD1 or TRBD2 may fit D (5 bases each). This CDR3 is 16 amino acids long. The germline V gene has CDR1 MDHEN and CDR2 SYDVKM. With 1 base removed from V and 6 bases from J, the gap between germline ends came to 19 bases.

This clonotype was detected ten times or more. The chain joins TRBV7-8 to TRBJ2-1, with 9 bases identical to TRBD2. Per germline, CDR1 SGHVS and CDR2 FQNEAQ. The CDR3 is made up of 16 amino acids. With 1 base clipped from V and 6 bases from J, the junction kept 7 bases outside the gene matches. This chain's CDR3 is CASSLVIAGAFNEQFF. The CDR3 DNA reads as TGTGCCAGCAGCTTAGTGATAGCGGGGGCGTTCAATGAGCAGTTCTTC.

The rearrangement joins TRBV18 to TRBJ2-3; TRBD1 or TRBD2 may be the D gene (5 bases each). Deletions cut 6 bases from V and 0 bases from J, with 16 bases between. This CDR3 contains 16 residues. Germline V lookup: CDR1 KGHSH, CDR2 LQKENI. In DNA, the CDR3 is TGTGCCAGCTCGACCTGGGACGGGGCTAGCACAGATACGCAGTATTTT. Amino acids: CASSTWDGASTDTQYF.

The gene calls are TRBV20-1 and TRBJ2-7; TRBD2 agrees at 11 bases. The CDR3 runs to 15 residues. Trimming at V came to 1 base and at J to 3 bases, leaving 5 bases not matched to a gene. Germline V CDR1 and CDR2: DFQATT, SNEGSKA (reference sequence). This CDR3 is CSARGRTSGLYEQYF. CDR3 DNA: TGCAGTGCTAGAGGGCGGACTAGCGGGCTCTACGAGCAGTACTTC.

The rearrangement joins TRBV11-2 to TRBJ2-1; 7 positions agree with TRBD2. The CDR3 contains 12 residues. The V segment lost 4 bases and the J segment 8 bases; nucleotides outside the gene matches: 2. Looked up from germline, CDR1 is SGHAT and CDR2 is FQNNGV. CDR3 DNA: TGTGCCAGCAGCTGGGGGGGAGATGAGCAGTTCTTC. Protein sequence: CASSWGGDEQFF. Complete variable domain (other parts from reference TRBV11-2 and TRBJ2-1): EAGVAQSPRYKIIEKRQSVAFWCNPISGHATLYWYQQILGQGPKLLIQFQNNGVVDDSQLPKDRFSAERLKGVDSTLKIQPAKLEDSAVYLCASSWGGDEQFFGPGTRLTVL.

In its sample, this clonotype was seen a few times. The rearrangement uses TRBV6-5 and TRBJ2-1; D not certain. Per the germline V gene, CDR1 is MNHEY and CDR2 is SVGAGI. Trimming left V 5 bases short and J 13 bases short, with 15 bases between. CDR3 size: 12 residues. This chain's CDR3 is CASSHNQDGQFF. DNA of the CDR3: TGTGCCAGCAGTCACAACCAGGACGGACAGTTCTTC.

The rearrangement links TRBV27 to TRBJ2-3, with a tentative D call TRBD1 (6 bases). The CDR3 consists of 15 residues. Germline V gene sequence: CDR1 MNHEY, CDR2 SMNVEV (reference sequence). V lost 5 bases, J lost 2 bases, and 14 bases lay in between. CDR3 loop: CASSPSRDITDTQYF. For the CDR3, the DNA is TGTGCCAGCAGTCCAAGCCGGGACATCACAGATACGCAGTATTTT.

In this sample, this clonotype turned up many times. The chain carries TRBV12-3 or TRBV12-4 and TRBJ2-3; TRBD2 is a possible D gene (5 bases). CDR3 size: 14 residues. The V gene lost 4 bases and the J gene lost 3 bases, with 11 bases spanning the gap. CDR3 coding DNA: TGTGCCAGCAGTTCCTTCCGGGATACAGATACGCAGTATTTT. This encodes CASSSFRDTDTQYF.